This is a list of T cell receptor beta chains from one sample in a study of T-cell memory formation after mild COVID-19. Each CDR3 protein is one row after TCRdb ran MiXCR on the 5' RACE reads. Here the sample spans about 540,000 distinct CDR3 sequences, roughly 20% being singletons. Sequencing was performed on PBMCs or a T cell subset sorted from them (not recorded which). The receptors originated from an adult woman who had mild COVID-19 (a few samples of this study predate the infection). Cell type and time point are not known. CDR3s include the opening cysteine and the closing phenylalanine or tryptophan. Fields, in order: J gene, V gene, D gene, clone size, CDR3 length, CDR3 protein, CDR3 DNA. A D gene is named only where the DNA matches it firmly. The size field is filled for only some rows; it gives once, few, many or a size class.

>TRBJ2-2|TRBV6-6|-|few|12
CASLRLSGELFF
TGTGCCAGTCTGAGACTAAGCGGGGAGCTGTTTTTT
>TRBJ1-2|TRBV9|-|-|15
CASSVVPGGSYGYTF
TGTGCCAGCAGCGTAGTTCCGGGGGGTAGCTATGGCTACACCTTC
>TRBJ2-7|TRBV4-2|TRBD1|-|16
CASSPTGTGAFYEQYF
TGTGCCAGCAGCCCGACCGGGACAGGGGCATTCTACGAGCAGTACTTC
>TRBJ2-1|TRBV6-2/TRBV6-3|TRBD2|-|16
CASSYRISGRVVEQFF
TGTGCCAGCAGTTACAGGATTAGCGGGAGGGTGGTGGAGCAGTTCTTC
>TRBJ2-7|TRBV28|TRBD2|-|16
CASSLRGLAVTYEQYF
TGTGCCAGCAGTTTACGGGGACTAGCGGTTACCTACGAGCAGTACTTC
>TRBJ2-1|TRBV7-2|TRBD2|many|15
CASRGGRGSYNEQFF
TGTGCCAGCCGAGGCGGGCGGGGGTCCTACAATGAGCAGTTCTTC
>TRBJ2-6|TRBV2|TRBD1|once|16
CARSGQGRTSANVLTF
TGTGCCAGGTCGGGACAGGGTCGTACTAGCGCCAACGTCCTGACTTTC
>TRBJ2-7|TRBV12-3/TRBV12-4|TRBD2|few|15
CASSLRAGENYEQYF
TGTGCCAGCAGCTTACGAGCGGGAGAGAACTACGAGCAGTACTTC
>TRBJ2-2|TRBV18|-|-|17
CASSPPESRGNTGELFF
TGTGCCAGCTCACCACCGGAGTCCAGGGGGAACACCGGGGAGCTGTTTTTT
>TRBJ2-3|TRBV29-1|-|-|13
CSVQGTVTDTQYF
TGCAGCGTTCAGGGGACCGTCACAGATACGCAGTATTTT
>TRBJ2-1|TRBV13|-|-|17
CASSSTTRGAYYNEQFF
TGTGCCAGCAGCTCCACCACTCGGGGGGCGTACTACAATGAGCAGTTCTTC
>TRBJ2-7|TRBV5-1|-|-|13
CASTPDNSYEQYF
TGCGCCAGCACCCCGGACAACTCCTACGAGCAGTACTTC
>TRBJ2-3|TRBV11-1|-|few|15
CASSAGTPSTDTQYF
TGTGCCAGCAGCGCCGGGACCCCTAGCACAGATACGCAGTATTTT
>TRBJ2-1|TRBV4-1|-|few|17
CASSQDKTGISYNEQFF
TGCGCCAGCAGCCAAGACAAAACAGGGATCTCCTACAATGAGCAGTTCTTC
>TRBJ2-1|TRBV6-1|TRBD2|-|17
CASSGRTSGGAYNEQFF
TGTGCCAGCAGTGGGCGGACTAGCGGGGGTGCCTACAATGAGCAGTTCTTC
>TRBJ2-1|TRBV18|-|-|17
CASSPLGPGSTYNEQFF
TGTGCCAGCTCACCACTGGGTCCGGGGAGCACCTACAATGAGCAGTTCTTC
>TRBJ1-1|TRBV6-6|-|-|16
CASSPSTGRVNTEDFF
TGTGCCAGCAGTCCTTCAACAGGGCGGGTGAACACTGAAGATTTCTTT
>TRBJ2-7|TRBV7-9|TRBD2|-|15
CASSLGLAETYEQYF
TGTGCCAGCAGCTTAGGACTAGCGGAGACCTACGAGCAGTACTTC
>TRBJ2-5|TRBV5-6|-|many|15
CASSKGQRIQETQYF
TGTGCCAGCAGCAAGGGACAAAGGATCCAAGAGACCCAGTACTTC
>TRBJ1-1|TRBV29-1|TRBD1|-|14
CSVDYTGGITEAFF
TGCAGCGTTGATTACACAGGGGGCATCACTGAAGCTTTCTTT
>TRBJ2-1|TRBV7-6|TRBD2|few|16
CASSLAGRELHNEQFF
TGTGCCAGCAGCTTAGCGGGGAGGGAACTACACAATGAGCAGTTCTTC
>TRBJ2-3|TRBV20-1|TRBD2|-|18
CSAGVTLGLAGGSYTQYF
TGCAGTGCCGGAGTAACTCTGGGACTAGCGGGGGGGTCCTACACGCAGTATTTT
>TRBJ2-1|TRBV15|TRBD2|few|18
CATSRDFGTSASYNEQFF
TGTGCCACCAGCAGAGACTTCGGGACTAGCGCCTCATACAATGAGCAGTTCTTC
>TRBJ1-5|TRBV2|-|-|15
CASSVALTGNQPQHF
TGTGCCAGCAGTGTGGCCCTTACGGGCAATCAGCCCCAGCATTTT
>TRBJ2-4|TRBV9|-|few|16
CASSVVVGQVKNIQYF
TGTGCCAGCAGCGTAGTAGTTGGCCAGGTTAAAAACATTCAGTACTTC
>TRBJ2-2|TRBV6-1|-|few|17
CASSEALGGASTGELFF
TGTGCCAGCAGTGAAGCGCTTGGCGGGGCGAGCACCGGGGAGCTGTTTTTT
>TRBJ2-3|TRBV7-9|TRBD1|few|14
CASSFGTDADTQYF
TGTGCCAGCAGCTTTGGGACAGACGCAGATACGCAGTATTTT
>TRBJ1-1|TRBV5-1|-|many|14
CASRISERRTEAFF
TGCGCCAGCAGGATTTCGGAACGGCGGACTGAAGCTTTCTTT
>TRBJ1-6|TRBV29-1|TRBD1|-|15
CSVGDGTAHNSPLHF
TGCAGCGTTGGGGATGGGACAGCCCATAATTCACCCCTCCACTTT
>TRBJ2-2|TRBV15|TRBD1|few|14
CATSRDRGPGELFF
TGTGCCACCAGCAGAGACAGGGGGCCCGGGGAGCTGTTTTTT
>TRBJ2-3|TRBV5-1|TRBD2|many|15
CASSPRTSGTDTQYF
TGCGCCAGCAGCCCCCGGACTAGCGGCACAGATACGCAGTATTTT